This TCR beta chain stems from a study of CXCR3-negative and CXCR3-positive naive CD8 T cells. Study outcomes and limitations: Both naive subsets carried similar amounts of surface CD5, so TCR strength was inferred from TRB CDR3 properties. TRBV-TRBJ usage was alike in naive CXCR3-negative and CXCR3-positive cells but differed in memory cells. Both of the naive subsets showed about the same high diversity, but memory CD8+ cells had much less. Naive cells positive for CXCR3 carried more hydrophobic TRB CDR3s than CXCR3-negative ones.

The CDR3 covers 15 residues. Germline values: CDR1 SGHRS, CDR2 YFSETQ. Comment on this clonotype: Its antigen is unknown.

The study made its TRB cDNA libraries by 5' RACE, adding UMI labels. TCRdb derives one entry per CDR3 protein from the 5' RACE reads, leaving out DNA. The listing contains around 88,000 distinct CDR3 sequences. Those CD8+ T cells considered naive were CD45RO-CCR7+CD27+CD95-. The source is a human donor in good health. Some clones in this sample may be carry-over from other donors' samples. Sequencing was carried out using naive CXCR3+ CD8+ T cells from blood. As for subset: CD45RO-CCR7+CD27+CD95- naive CD8+ T cells expressing CXCR3 (TNR3+). The chain combines TRBV5-1 with TRBJ1-1; as DNA is missing, the TRBD1 call by TCRdb cannot be tested. The CDR3 region is CASSLWGGANTEAFF. The whole variable domain, filled in from reference TRBV5-1 and TRBJ1-1, reads KAGVTQTPRYLIKTRGQQVTLSCSPISGHRSVSWYQQTPGQGLQFLFEYFSETQRNKGNFPGRFSGRQFSNSRSEMNVSTLELGDSALYLCASSLWGGANTEAFFGQGTRLTVV.